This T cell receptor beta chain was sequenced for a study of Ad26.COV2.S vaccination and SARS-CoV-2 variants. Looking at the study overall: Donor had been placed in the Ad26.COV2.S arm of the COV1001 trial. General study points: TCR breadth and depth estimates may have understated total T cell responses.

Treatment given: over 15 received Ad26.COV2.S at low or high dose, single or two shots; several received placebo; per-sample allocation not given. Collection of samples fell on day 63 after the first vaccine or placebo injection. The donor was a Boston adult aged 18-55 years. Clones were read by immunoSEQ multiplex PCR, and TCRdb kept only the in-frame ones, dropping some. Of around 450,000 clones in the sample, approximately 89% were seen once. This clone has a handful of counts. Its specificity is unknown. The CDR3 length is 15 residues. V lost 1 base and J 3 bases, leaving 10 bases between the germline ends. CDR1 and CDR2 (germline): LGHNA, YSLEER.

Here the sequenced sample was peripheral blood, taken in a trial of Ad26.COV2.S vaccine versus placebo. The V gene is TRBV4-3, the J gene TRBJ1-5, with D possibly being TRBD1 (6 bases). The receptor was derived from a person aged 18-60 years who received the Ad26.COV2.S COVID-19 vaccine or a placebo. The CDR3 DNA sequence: TGCGCCAGCAGCCAAGGACAGGAAGCCAATCAGCCCCAGCATTTT. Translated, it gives CASSQGQEANQPQHF.